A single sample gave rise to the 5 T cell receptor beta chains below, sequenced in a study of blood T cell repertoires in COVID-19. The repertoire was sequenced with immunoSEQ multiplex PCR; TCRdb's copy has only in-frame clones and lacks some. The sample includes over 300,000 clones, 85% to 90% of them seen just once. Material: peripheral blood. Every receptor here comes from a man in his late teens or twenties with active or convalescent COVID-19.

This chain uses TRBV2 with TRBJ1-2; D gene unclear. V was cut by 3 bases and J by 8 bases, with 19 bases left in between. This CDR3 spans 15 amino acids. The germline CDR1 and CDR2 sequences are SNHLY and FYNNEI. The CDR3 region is CASSEVGVGLEGYTF. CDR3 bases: TGTGCCAGCAGTGAGGTCGGGGTCGGGCTGGAGGGCTACACCTTC.

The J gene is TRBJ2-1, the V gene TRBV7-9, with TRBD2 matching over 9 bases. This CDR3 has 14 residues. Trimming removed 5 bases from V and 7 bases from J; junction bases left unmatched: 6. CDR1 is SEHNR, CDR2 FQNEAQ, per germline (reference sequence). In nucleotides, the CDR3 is TGTGCCAGCAGCATGCCGGGACTAGCAAATGAGCAGTTCTTC. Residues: CASSMPGLANEQFF. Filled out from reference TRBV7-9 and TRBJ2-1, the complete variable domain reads DTGVSQNPRHKITKRGQNVTFRCDPISEHNRLYWYRQTLGQGPEFLTYFQNEAQLEKSRLLSDRFSAERPKGSFSTLEIQRTEQGDSAMYLCASSMPGLANEQFFGPGTRLTVL.

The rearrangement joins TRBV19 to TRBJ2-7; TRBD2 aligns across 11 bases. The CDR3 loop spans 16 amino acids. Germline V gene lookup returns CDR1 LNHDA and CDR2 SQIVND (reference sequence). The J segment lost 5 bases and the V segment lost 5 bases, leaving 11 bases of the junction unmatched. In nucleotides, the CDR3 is TGTGCCAGTAGTGCGGGGGGACTAGCGGCGTTGAACGAGCAGTACTTC. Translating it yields CASSAGGLAALNEQYF.

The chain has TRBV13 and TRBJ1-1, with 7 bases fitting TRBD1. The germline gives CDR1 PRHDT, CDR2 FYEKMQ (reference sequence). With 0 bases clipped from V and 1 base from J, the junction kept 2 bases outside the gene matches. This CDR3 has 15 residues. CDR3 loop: CASSLGTGTNTEAFF. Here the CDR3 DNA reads TGTGCCAGCAGCTTAGGGACAGGGACGAACACTGAAGCTTTCTTT.

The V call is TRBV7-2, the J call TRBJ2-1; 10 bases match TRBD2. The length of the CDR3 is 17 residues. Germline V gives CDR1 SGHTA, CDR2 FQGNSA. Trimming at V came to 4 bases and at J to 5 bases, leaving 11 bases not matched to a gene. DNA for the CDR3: TGTGCCAGCAGCTCCCCCCGGCTAGCGGGGGAACACAATGAGCAGTTCTTC. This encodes CASSSPRLAGEHNEQFF.